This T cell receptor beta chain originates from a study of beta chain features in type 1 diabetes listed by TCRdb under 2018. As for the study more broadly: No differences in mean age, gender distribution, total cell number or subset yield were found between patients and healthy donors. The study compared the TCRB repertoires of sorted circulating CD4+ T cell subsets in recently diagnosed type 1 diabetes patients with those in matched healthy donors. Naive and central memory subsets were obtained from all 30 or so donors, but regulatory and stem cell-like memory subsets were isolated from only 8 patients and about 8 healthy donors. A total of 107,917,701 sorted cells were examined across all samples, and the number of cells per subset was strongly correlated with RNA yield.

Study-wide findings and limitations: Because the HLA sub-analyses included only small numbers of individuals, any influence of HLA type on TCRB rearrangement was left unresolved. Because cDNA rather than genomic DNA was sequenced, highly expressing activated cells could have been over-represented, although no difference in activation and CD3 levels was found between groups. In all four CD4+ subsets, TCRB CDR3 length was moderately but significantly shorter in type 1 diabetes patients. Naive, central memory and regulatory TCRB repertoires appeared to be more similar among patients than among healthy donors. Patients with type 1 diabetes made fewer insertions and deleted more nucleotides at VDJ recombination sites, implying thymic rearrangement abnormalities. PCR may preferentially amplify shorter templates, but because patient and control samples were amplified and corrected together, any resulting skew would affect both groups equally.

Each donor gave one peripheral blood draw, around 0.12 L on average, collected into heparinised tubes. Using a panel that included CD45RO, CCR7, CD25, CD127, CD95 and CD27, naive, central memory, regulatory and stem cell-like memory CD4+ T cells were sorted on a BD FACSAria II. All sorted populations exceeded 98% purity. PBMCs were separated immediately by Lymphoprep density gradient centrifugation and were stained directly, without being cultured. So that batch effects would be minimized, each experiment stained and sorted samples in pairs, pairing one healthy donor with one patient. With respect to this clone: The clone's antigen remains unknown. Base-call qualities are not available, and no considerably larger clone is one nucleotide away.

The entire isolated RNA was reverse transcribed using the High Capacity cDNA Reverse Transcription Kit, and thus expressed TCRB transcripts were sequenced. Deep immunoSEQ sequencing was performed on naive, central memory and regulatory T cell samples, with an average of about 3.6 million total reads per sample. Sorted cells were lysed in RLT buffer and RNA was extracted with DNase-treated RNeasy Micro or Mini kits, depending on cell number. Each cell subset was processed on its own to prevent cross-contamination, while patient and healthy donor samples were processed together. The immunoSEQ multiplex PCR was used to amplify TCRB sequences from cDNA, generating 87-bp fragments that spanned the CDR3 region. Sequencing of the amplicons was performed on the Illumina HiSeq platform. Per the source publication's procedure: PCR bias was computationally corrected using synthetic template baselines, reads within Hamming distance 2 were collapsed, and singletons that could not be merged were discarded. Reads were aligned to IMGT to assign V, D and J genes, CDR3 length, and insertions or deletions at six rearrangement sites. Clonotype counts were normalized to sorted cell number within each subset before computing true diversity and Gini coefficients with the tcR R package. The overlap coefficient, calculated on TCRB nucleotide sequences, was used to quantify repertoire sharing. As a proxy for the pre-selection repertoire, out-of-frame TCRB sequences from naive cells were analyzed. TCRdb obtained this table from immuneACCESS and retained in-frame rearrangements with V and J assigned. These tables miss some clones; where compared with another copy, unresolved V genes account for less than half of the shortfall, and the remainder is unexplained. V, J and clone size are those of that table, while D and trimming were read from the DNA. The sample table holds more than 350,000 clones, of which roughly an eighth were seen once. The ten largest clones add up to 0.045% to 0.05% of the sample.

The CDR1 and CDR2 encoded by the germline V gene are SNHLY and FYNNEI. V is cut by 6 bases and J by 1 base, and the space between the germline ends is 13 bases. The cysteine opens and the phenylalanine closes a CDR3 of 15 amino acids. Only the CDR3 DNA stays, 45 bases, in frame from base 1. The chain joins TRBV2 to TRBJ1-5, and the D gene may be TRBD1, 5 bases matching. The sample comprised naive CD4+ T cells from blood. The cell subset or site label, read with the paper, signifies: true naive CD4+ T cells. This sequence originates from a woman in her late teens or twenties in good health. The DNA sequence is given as TGTGCCAGCAGAAGCCGGGACCTAAGCAATCAGCCCCAGCATTTT. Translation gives CASRSRDLSNQPQHF.